This section outlines one T cell receptor (beta chain) sequence together with its context. Its antigen remains unidentified. Base qualities are not provided; no much larger clone lies one nucleotide away. TCRbeta CDR3 regions were amplified from genomic DNA by means of the immunoSEQ Assay, a bias-controlled multiplex PCR. As for how the authors treated the data: Nucleated cell counts per sample were estimated from amplification of reference gene primers within the assay. To quantify the absolute abundance of each unique TCRbeta CDR3 rearrangement, sequence reads were collapsed and filtered. For each sample, productive Simpson clonality was calculated as the square root of Simpson's diversity index across productive rearrangements. TCRdb holds this immuneACCESS table with in-frame rearrangements only. Some clones are missing; in checked studies, unresolved V genes explain under half, and the rest has no known cause. V and J calls and clone size follow that table, whereas D and trimming were derived from the DNA. This sample gives some 310,000 clones in total; about 90% of them show up just once. The ten largest clones add up to just under 9.5% of the sample.

The sample is drawn from a study of blood T cell repertoires in COVID-19 (dated by TCRdb to the early 2020s). Context from the whole study: Samples from collaborators originated in the United States, Italy and Spain and spanned both the acute and convalescent phases of COVID-19. The samples were drawn from the first 160 participants of the ongoing ImmuneRACE study and from about 1,200 subjects provided by 6 global collaborators. The prospective study material was composed of cDNA or gDNA derived from T cells, B-cell-depleted T cells, or PBMCs. Deeply sampled blood TCRbeta repertoires from subjects exposed to, actively infected with, or recovered from COVID-19 were included in the dataset. Where HLA class I and class II types were available, the types were taken from metadata supplied by the sample provider, not from assay-based typing. Nearly every sample came with metadata listing a de-identified subject ID, COVID-19 status, age in years and sex. A freely available public database, intended as a resource for researchers studying the immune response to SARS-CoV-2, is where the repertoires were released.

Results the study describes overall, beyond this receptor: Clinical and demographic metadata were provided uncurated, with the amount varying by source and participant.

As encoded in the germline V gene, CDR1 is SGHTA while CDR2 is FQGNSA. V and J are truncated by 5 bases and 1 base respectively, leaving an intervening sequence of 14 bases. The CDR3 goes from the cysteine to the phenylalanine over 15 residues. Left in the record is the CDR3 DNA by itself, 45 bases read in frame from the first base. Participants in the prospective study were aged roughly 18 to 89 years, lived in 20 to 25 United States geographic areas, and enrolled through a virtual design. Cohort assignment in the prospective study relied on participant-reported clinical history from a screening survey and a study questionnaire. Recovered participants in ImmuneRACE Cohort 3 were defined by two consecutive negative NP/OP PCR tests, clearance by a healthcare professional, or resolution of symptoms. Mobile phlebotomists in the prospective study collected whole blood, serum and a nasopharyngeal or oropharyngeal swab from every participant. Prospective study participants could optionally give additional blood draws and questionnaires over an approximately two-month period. Before DNA extraction, prospective study blood samples were shipped either frozen or at room temperature.

This TCR was recovered from a woman aged 25-40 years who had recovered from COVID-19. Material for sequencing was PBMCs or T cells enriched from blood (not recorded which). The V and J segments used are TRBV7-2 and TRBJ1-1, with a tentative D gene TRBD1 over 5 matching bases. The CDR3 corresponds to CASSEQEFANTEAFF. The bases are TGTGCCAGCAGCGAACAGGAATTCGCGAACACTGAAGCTTTCTTT.